This TCR beta chain came from a study of blood T cell repertoires in COVID-19. Worth noting for this clone: Its ends do not fully match the called genes, so a read error is possible.

Produced via immunoSEQ multiplex PCR; TCRdb's table is partial and in-frame only. The table shows over 200,000 clones, with approximately 80% occurring only once. The sample comprised PBMCs or T cells enriched from blood (not recorded which). The receptor was derived from a man between 60 and 75 years old who had recovered from COVID-19.

CDR3 sequence reads: CASGERQGASEQYF. The CDR3 DNA sequence: TGTGCCAGCGGTGAGAGACAGGGGGCGTCCGAGCAGTACTTC. The V call is TRBV6-1, the J call TRBJ2-7, with 10 bases that match TRBD1. The CDR3 covers 14 residues. Germline V gene data show CDR1 as MNHNS and CDR2 as SASEGT.